This T cell receptor beta chain was documented in a study of identical twins. Study-wide points: Fewer insertions characterized abundant cord blood beta clonotypes, whereas memory repertoires showed none. It was out-of-frame TCR alpha sharing in monozygotic twins that models underestimated. Invariant populations such as MAIT and iNKT cells could partly muddle zero-insertion analyses.

This CDR3 has 13 amino acids. Germline lookup yields CDR1 SNHLY and CDR2 FYNNEI. The junction had 6 bases not matched to a gene; V was cut back by 7 bases and J by 11 bases. Points on this clonotype: What it recognizes is unknown.

Template switching created a universal primer site, and the cDNA included unique molecular identifiers. TCRdb re-derived calls from the 5' RACE reads in MiXCR, one entry per CDR3 protein. The sample records more than 200,000 distinct CDR3 sequences, about an eighth being singletons. Sequences were obtained from memory (CD45RO+) T cells sorted from blood. The chain is built from TRBV2 and TRBJ1-6, with 9 bases identical to TRBD1. The receptor comes from a young woman in good health. The CDR3 is CASTTGQGTPLHF. The CDR3 DNA reads TGTGCCAGCACGACGGGACAGGGAACACCCCTCCACTTT. Looking up the rest from reference TRBV2 and TRBJ1-6 gives the full variable domain: EPEVTQTPSHQVTQMGQEVILRCVPISNHLYFYWYRQILGQKVEFLVSFYNNEISEKSEIFDDQFSVERPDGSNFTLKIRSTKLEDSAMYFCASTTGQGTPLHFGNGTRLTVT.